This T cell receptor (beta chain) was sequenced for a study of OX40 agonist ivuxolimab in advanced cancers. Some background on the complete study: Ivuxolimab, which targeted the costimulatory receptor OX40 (CD134), was an agonistic, fully human IgG2 monoclonal antibody. Intravenous ivuxolimab was administered to patients every 2 weeks at six dose levels: 0.01, 0.1, 0.3, 1.5, 3 and 10 mg/kg. Of the roughly 50 dose-escalation patients, hepatocellular carcinoma was present in about 20, melanoma in about 15, renal cell carcinoma in 9 and head and neck cancer in 9. The dose-escalation cohort was over 70% male with a mean age of around 62 years, ranging from about 20 to 85. Patients were allowed to have had prior anti-PD-1, anti-PD-L1 or anti-CTLA-4 therapy, and around 41% of the dose-escalation patients had previously received checkpoint inhibitors. Partial responses occurred in three dose-escalation patients: two with cutaneous melanoma and one with hepatocellular carcinoma. The point of sequencing TCRbeta in the periphery was to test whether ivuxolimab changed TCR sequence diversity and drove clonal T-cell expansion. The monotherapy dose-escalation portion (N ≈ 52 patients) of the phase I ivuxolimab trial is reported in the paper. Summary of the overall study and its limitations: At doses from 0.1 to 3.0 mg/kg, clonal expansion was seen in both CD4+ and CD8+ blood T cells between baseline and week 6. Partial responders in the 0.1-3.0 mg/kg groups had among the lowest normalized peripheral clonal expansion, especially among CD8+ T cells. Low levels of normalized T-cell clonal expansion were also seen in some nonresponding patients. Antigen specificity was not determined for the clonally expanded peripheral T cells. After ivuxolimab, expanded clones were on average more numerous among CD8+ T cells than among CD4+ T cells.

Notes on this clone: The antigen it binds to is not known. Within one base of it there is no much larger clone, and no base qualities were kept.

For sequencing of the TCRbeta CDR3 region, genomic DNA was extracted from the sorted cells. The immunoSEQ Assay was used to sequence the TCRbeta CDR3 regions. TCRdb took over this immuneACCESS table, retaining in-frame rearrangements with V and J assigned. Such tables are incomplete; in checked studies, under half of the missing clones stem from an unresolved V gene, and the remainder is unexplained. Here the sample has 58,000 or so clones; around 89% occur a single time. The ten top clones hold about a tenth of the sample. Patients with a history of autoimmune disease or receiving systemic immunosuppression were excluded from the trial. In every dose cohort, peripheral blood was drawn for TCR sequencing at baseline, cycle 4 day 1, and cycle 7 day 1. Samples were obtained from an open-label, multicenter, first-in-human phase I dose-escalation trial of ivuxolimab. Adults with locally advanced or metastatic head and neck squamous cell, hepatocellular, melanoma or renal cell carcinoma were enrolled in the trial. Before TCR sequencing, CD4+ and CD8+ T cells were separately sorted from peripheral blood.

The CDR3 starts with the cysteine, ends with the phenylalanine, and has 18 residues. Only the CDR3 DNA is retained, 54 bases long and in frame from the first base. Relative to germline, V is missing 6 bases and J is missing 1 base, with 14 bases of the junction outside any gene match. CDR1 SGHVS and CDR2 FQNEAQ are derived from the germline V gene. The sequence was collected from an adult with an advanced solid tumor such as melanoma, head and neck, liver or kidney cancer. The sequencing here drew on CD4+ or CD8+ T cells sorted from blood, taken in a trial of the OX40 agonist ivuxolimab. The chain uses TRBV7-8 and TRBJ1-1, and TRBD1 aligns with 10 junction nucleotides. This receptor has the CDR3 CASSRTDRGRFWNTEAFF. The DNA sequence is TGTGCCAGCAGTCGTACCGACAGGGGGCGATTTTGGAACACTGAAGCTTTCTTT.